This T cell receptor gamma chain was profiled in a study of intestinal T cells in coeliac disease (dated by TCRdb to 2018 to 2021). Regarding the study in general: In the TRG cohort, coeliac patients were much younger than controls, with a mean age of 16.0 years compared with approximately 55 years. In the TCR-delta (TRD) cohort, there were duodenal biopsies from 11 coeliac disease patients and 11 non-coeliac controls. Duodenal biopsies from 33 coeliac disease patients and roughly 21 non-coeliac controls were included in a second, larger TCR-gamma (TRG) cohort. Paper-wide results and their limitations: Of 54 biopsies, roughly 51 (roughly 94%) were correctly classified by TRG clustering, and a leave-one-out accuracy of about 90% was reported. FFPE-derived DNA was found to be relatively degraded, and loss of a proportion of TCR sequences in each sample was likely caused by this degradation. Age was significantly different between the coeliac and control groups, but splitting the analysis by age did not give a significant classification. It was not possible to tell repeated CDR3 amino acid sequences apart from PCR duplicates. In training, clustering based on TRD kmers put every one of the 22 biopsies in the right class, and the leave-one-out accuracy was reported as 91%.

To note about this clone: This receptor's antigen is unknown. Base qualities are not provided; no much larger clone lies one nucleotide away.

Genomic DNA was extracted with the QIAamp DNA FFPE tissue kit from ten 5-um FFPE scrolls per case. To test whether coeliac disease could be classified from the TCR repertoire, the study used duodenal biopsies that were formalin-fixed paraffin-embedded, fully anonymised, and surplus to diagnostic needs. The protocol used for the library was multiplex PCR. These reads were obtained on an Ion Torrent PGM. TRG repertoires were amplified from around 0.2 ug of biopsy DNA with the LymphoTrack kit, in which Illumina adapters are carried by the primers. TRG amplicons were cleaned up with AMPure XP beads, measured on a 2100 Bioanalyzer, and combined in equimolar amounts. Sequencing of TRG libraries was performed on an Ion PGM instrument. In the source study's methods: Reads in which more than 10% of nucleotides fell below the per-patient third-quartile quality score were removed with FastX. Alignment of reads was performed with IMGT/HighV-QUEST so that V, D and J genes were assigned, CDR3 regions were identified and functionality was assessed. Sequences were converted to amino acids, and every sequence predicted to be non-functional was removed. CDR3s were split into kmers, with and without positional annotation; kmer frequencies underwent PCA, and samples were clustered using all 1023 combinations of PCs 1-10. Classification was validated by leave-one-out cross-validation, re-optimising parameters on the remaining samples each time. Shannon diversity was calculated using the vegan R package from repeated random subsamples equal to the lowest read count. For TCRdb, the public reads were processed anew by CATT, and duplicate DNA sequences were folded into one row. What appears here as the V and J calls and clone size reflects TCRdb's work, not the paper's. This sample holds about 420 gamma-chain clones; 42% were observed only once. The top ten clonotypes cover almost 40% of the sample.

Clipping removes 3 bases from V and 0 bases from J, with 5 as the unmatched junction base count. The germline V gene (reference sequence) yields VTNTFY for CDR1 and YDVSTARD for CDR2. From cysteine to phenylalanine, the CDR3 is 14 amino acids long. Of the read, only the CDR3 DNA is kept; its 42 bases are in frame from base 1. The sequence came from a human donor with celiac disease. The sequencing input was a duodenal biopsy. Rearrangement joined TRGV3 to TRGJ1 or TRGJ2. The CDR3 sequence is CATWDGENYYKKLF. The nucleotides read TGTGCCACCTGGGACGGGGAGAATTATTATAAGAAACTCTTT.